Listed here are 16 T cell receptor beta chains from one sample, sequenced in a study of cytomegalovirus exposure and HLA in healthy donors. The PCR used 60 Vbeta and 13 Jbeta primers. Libraries were prepared by immunoSEQ multiplex PCR; TCRdb keeps only in-frame clonotypes and omits some of them. This table has 150,000 to 200,000 clones, just under 80% appearing once. Sample: PBMCs. These TCRs come from a woman aged 30 to 39 in good health and CMV-seropositive.

The rearrangement links TRBV13 to TRBJ1-1, with D uncertain. The V gene lost 2 bases and the J gene lost 1 base, with 8 bases spanning the gap. This CDR3 has 14 residues. The germline V gene has CDR1 PRHDT and CDR2 FYEKMQ (reference sequence). CDR3 amino acids: CASSLPSGNTEAFF. The CDR3 coding sequence is TGTGCCAGCAGCTTACCATCAGGGAACACTGAAGCTTTCTTT.

The V and J genes are TRBV5-4 and TRBJ1-2, with D perhaps TRBD1 (5 bases). This CDR3 is 14 amino acids long. V lost 3 bases and J 4 bases, leaving 13 bases between the germline ends. Germline V gene sequence: CDR1 SGHNT, CDR2 YYREEE (reference sequence). CDR3 sequence: CASSSLGDFYGYTF. CDR3 DNA: TGTGCCAGCAGCTCCCTAGGGGATTTCTATGGCTACACCTTC.

The chain employs TRBV9 and TRBJ2-3, with 12 bases fitting TRBD2. Germline CDR1 and CDR2: SGDLS and YYNGEE. There are 16 residues in the CDR3. Trimming took 3 bases from V and 7 from J; bases not matched to a gene: 9. CDR3 sequence reads: CASSGRLAGDLNTQYF. For the CDR3, the DNA is TGTGCCAGCAGCGGAAGACTAGCGGGGGACCTAAATACGCAGTATTTT.

This clone has just a few counts. The chain links TRBV7-3 to TRBJ2-6, with a possible D match to TRBD2 (5 bases). Germline-derived CDR1 and CDR2 are SGHTA and FQGTGA. The CDR3 runs 16 residues. V was shortened by 5 bases and J by 0 bases, with 11 bases between the two germline ends. DNA of the CDR3: TGTGCCAGCAGCCCGTTGCGGGCCTCTGGGGCCAACGTCCTGACTTTC. Translated, it gives CASSPLRASGANVLTF.

The chain recombines TRBV7-9 with TRBJ2-7; D call uncertain. V lost 4 bases and J lost 2, with 3 bases in between. CDR1 is SEHNR and CDR2 is FQNEAQ in the germline V gene (reference sequence). CDR3 size: 11 residues. The CDR3 DNA is TGTGCCAGCAGCTCCGCCTACGAGCAGTACTTC. Amino acid sequence: CASSSAYEQYF. The full variable domain, its missing parts supplied by reference TRBV7-9 and TRBJ2-7, is DTGVSQNPRHKITKRGQNVTFRCDPISEHNRLYWYRQTLGQGPEFLTYFQNEAQLEKSRLLSDRFSAERPKGSFSTLEIQRTEQGDSAMYLCASSSAYEQYFGPGTRLTVT.

The gene calls are TRBV6-5 and TRBJ1-2; D not certain. There are 12 residues in the CDR3. CDR1 and CDR2 from the germline V gene are MNHEY and SVGAGI. The V and J ends lost 6 bases and 6 bases respectively, with 11 bases between them. The CDR3 DNA reads as TGTGCCAGCAGCAAACTTGGGCATGGCTACACCTTC. Protein: CASSKLGHGYTF.

This clone was picked up one time. The chain employs TRBV7-2 and TRBJ2-1, with D perhaps TRBD1 (6 bases). Germline assignment: CDR1 SGHTA and CDR2 FQGNSA. V lost 1 base and J lost 8, with 18 bases in between. CDR3 size: 16 residues. The CDR3 coding sequence is TGTGCCAGCAGCTTAGATGTTGTGGGGGCCGGGTATGAGCAGTTCTTC. Translated, it gives CASSLDVVGAGYEQFF.

A single count supports this clone. This chain connects TRBV5-4 to TRBJ2-7; 7 bases are a match to TRBD1. Germline CDR1 SGHNT, CDR2 YYREEE (reference sequence). The CDR3 is 13 residues long. V lost 4 bases to trimming and J lost 9 bases; unmatched junction nucleotides: 10. CDR3 in amino acids: CASSPNRQGAQYF. In DNA, the CDR3 is TGTGCCAGCAGCCCAAATAGACAGGGCGCGCAGTACTTC.

This chain uses TRBV19 with TRBJ1-2; D gene uncertain. V lost 7 bases and J 4 bases, leaving 13 bases between the germline ends. From germline, CDR1 is LNHDA and CDR2 SQIVND (reference sequence). The CDR3 spans 13 residues. This chain's CDR3 is CASTSGGFYGYTF. In DNA, the CDR3 is TGTGCCAGTACCTCAGGAGGGTTCTATGGCTACACCTTC.

This chain joins TRBV7-9 and TRBJ2-1, with 9 bases fitting TRBD1. Germline CDR1 reads SEHNR; CDR2 reads FQNEAQ (reference sequence). The CDR3 sequence is 14 residues long. The V gene end was trimmed by 4 bases and the J gene end by 6 bases; junction bases not matched to a gene: 4. CDR3 loop: CASSSRDRANEQFF. For the CDR3, the DNA is TGTGCCAGCAGCTCCCGGGACAGGGCCAATGAGCAGTTCTTC.

V is TRBV10-3 and J is TRBJ2-1, with TRBD2 matching 10 bases. V shed 2 bases, J shed 2 bases, and the junction held 3 bases outside the gene matches. The CDR3 is 16 amino acids. The germline gives CDR1 ENHRY, CDR2 SYGVKD. The DNA for the CDR3 is TGTGCCATCAGTGAGGGAGCGGGAGGGGCCTACAATGAGCAGTTCTTC. Its translation: CAISEGAGGAYNEQFF.

This clone was seen more than once but under ten times. This chain connects TRBV20-1 to TRBJ2-7; D remains ambiguous. Trimming left V 2 bases short and J 7 bases short, with 9 bases between. CDR3 length equals 11 residues. CDR1 DFQATT and CDR2 SNEGSKA come from the germline V gene (reference sequence). CDR3 residues: CSARSRWEQYF. The CDR3 region has the DNA TGCAGTGCTAGAAGCCGTTGGGAGCAGTACTTC.

J is TRBJ1-5 and V is TRBV28; D not certain. V lost 8 bases and J 4 bases, leaving 6 bases between the germline ends. The CDR3 is made up of 11 amino acids. CDR1 and CDR2 (germline): MDHEN, SYDVKM. The chain's CDR3 is CASYTNQPQHF. CDR3 sequence (DNA): TGTGCCAGCTATACTAATCAGCCCCAGCATTTT.

The chain is built from TRBV4-2 and TRBJ1-5; the D gene is possibly TRBD1 (6 bases). The CDR3 sequence is 20 residues long. Per germline, CDR1 LGHNA and CDR2 YNFKEQ. V lost 1 base and J lost 2, with 24 bases in between. CDR3 coding DNA: TGTGCCAGCAGCCAAGTCAACCTTCCGGACAGTCGAGGGGGCAATCAGCCCCAGCATTTT. Protein: CASSQVNLPDSRGGNQPQHF.

Comments on this clone: This CDR3 is also generated by other DNA sequences in the sample. The chain links TRBV28 to TRBJ1-5, with 8 bases aligning to TRBD1. The ends lost 6 bases at V and 2 bases at J; junction bases unmatched: 0. The CDR3 has 13 amino acids. Germline-derived CDR1 and CDR2 are MDHEN and SYDVKM. In DNA, the CDR3 is TGTGCCAGCAGGGACAGGGGCAATCAGCCCCAGCATTTT. Translated, it gives CASRDRGNQPQHF.

The chain has TRBV10-1 and TRBJ2-7; 7 bases are shared with TRBD1. This CDR3 is 12 amino acids long. The germline gives CDR1 WNHNN, CDR2 SYGVQD (reference sequence). Unmatched junction bases numbered 3, after V lost 8 bases and J lost 2 bases. The CDR3 nucleotides read TGCGCCAGCGGAACAGGGGCCTACGAGCAGTACTTC. It codes for CASGTGAYEQYF.